This is a list of T cell receptor beta chains from one sample in a study of cytomegalovirus exposure and HLA in healthy donors. TCRdb's copy holds only in-frame clones and misses some; the assay was immunoSEQ multiplex PCR. The sample includes fewer than 200,000 clones, nearly 90% of them seen just once. The specimen sequenced was PBMCs. Receptor source: a man between 18 and 35 years old in good health and CMV-seropositive. Both conserved end residues are part of each CDR3.

v_gene,j_gene,CDR3aa
TRBV7-9,TRBJ2-3,CASSRSSTGSRYTDTQYF
TRBV29-1,TRBJ2-7,CSVERTEGYEQYF
TRBV7-8,TRBJ2-1,CASSQRDWSSYNEQFF
TRBV6-1,TRBJ1-2,CASSREEVRRGYTF
TRBV6-5,TRBJ1-2,CASSQQGSEGYTF
TRBV6-1,TRBJ2-1,CASSPHPQLVLEQFF
TRBV6-1,TRBJ2-1,CASSEDGGEQFF
TRBV4-1,TRBJ2-1,CASSPELAGGRHEQFF
TRBV29-1,TRBJ1-1,CSVEARQGAAEAFF
TRBV25-1,TRBJ2-2,CASSVWTGGSTGELFF
TRBV19,TRBJ1-1,CASSIGQGALGPRNTEAFF